The rows below give T cell receptor beta chains drawn from one sample of a study of T cell responses to AZD1222 COVID-19 vaccine. Sequencing used immunoSEQ multiplex PCR; TCRdb keeps in-frame clones, though not all of them. The sample carries around 150,000 clones, around nine tenths recorded once. The specimen comprised peripheral blood, sampled on day 0 of AZD1222 vaccination. These receptors were taken from an adult in good health. The CDR3 runs from the conserved cysteine through the conserved F or W. A D gene is named only where the DNA matches it firmly. Size is omitted from some rows. Given values are once, few, many or a class for expanded clones.

J gene: TRBJ2-1; CDR3 length: 15; D gene: -; V gene: TRBV27; clone size: -; CDR3 DNA: TGTGCCAGCAGTTCCCAGGACGGGAGTTACAATGAGCAGTTCTTC; CDR3 protein: CASSSQDGSYNEQFF
J gene: TRBJ2-3; CDR3 length: 15; D gene: -; V gene: TRBV4-3; clone size: -; CDR3 DNA: TGCGCCAGCAGCCTAGGAGGTTCTAGCACAGATACGCAGTATTTT; CDR3 protein: CASSLGGSSTDTQYF
J gene: TRBJ2-7; CDR3 length: 13; D gene: TRBD1; V gene: TRBV5-1; clone size: -; CDR3 DNA: TGCGCCAGCCGTGGACAGGCTCTCTACGAGCAGTACTTC; CDR3 protein: CASRGQALYEQYF
J gene: TRBJ1-1; CDR3 length: 14; D gene: -; V gene: TRBV19; clone size: -; CDR3 DNA: TGTGCCAGTAGCAAACCCGGCAGGAACACTGAAGCTTTCTTT; CDR3 protein: CASSKPGRNTEAFF
J gene: TRBJ2-2; CDR3 length: 16; D gene: TRBD1; V gene: TRBV19; clone size: once; CDR3 DNA: TGTGCCAGTAGTATAATGGGACAGCTTTTCACCGGGGAGCTGTTTTTT; CDR3 protein: CASSIMGQLFTGELFF
J gene: TRBJ2-2; CDR3 length: 14; D gene: -; V gene: TRBV11-3; clone size: -; CDR3 DNA: TGTGCCAGCAGCTTCGGACAGTACACCGGGGAGCTGTTTTTT; CDR3 protein: CASSFGQYTGELFF
J gene: TRBJ2-7; CDR3 length: 17; D gene: TRBD2; V gene: TRBV19; clone size: -; CDR3 DNA: TGTGCCAGTAGTACGGGGACTAGCGGGGGGGATAGGTACGAGCAGTACTTC; CDR3 protein: CASSTGTSGGDRYEQYF
J gene: TRBJ2-2; CDR3 length: 14; D gene: -; V gene: TRBV14; clone size: -; CDR3 DNA: TGTGCCAGCAGCCAATCACGGGTCACCGGGGAGCTGTTTTTT; CDR3 protein: CASSQSRVTGELFF
J gene: TRBJ2-1; CDR3 length: 16; D gene: TRBD2; V gene: TRBV9; clone size: -; CDR3 DNA: TGTGCCAGCAGCTCCGGGACTAGCGGTTGGGGCGATGAGCAGTTCTTC; CDR3 protein: CASSSGTSGWGDEQFF
J gene: TRBJ1-1; CDR3 length: 15; D gene: TRBD1; V gene: TRBV7-3; clone size: -; CDR3 DNA: TGTGCCAGCAGCTTCCAACAGGGGGCAGAGGCTGAAGCTTTCTTT; CDR3 protein: CASSFQQGAEAEAFF